This T cell receptor (beta chain) was found in a study of CXCR3-negative and CXCR3-positive naive CD8 T cells. Findings and caveats of the study: Memory CD8+ cells had much lower diversity, and both naive subsets had comparably high diversity. Similar TRBV-TRBJ usage was seen in naive cells (both CXCR3-negative and CXCR3-positive), but memory cells differed.

At hundreds of thousands of cells each, triplicate sorts were carried out for each CD8+ T cell subset. Definition of naive CD8+ T cells rested on a CD45RO-CCR7+CD27+CD95- profile. With respect to this clonotype: As yet, its antigen is unknown.

UMI-tagged TRB cDNA libraries were built via 5' RACE. TCRdb reworked the 5' RACE reads into one entry per CDR3 protein, no DNA. The listing records around 50,000 distinct CDR3 sequences. The CDR3 has 13 residues. Germline lookup yields CDR1 DFQATT and CDR2 SNEGSKA (reference sequence). The chain couples TRBV20-1 to TRBJ2-1; TCRdb's D gene call, TRBD1, goes unchecked for lack of DNA. This receptor was identified in a human donor in good health. Some clones in this sample may be carry-over from other donors' samples. Material: naive CXCR3- CD8+ T cells from blood. The subset denotes: CD45RO-CCR7+CD27+CD95- naive CD8+ T cells lacking CXCR3 (TNR3-). The CDR3 sequence is CSQGAGDNNEQFF.